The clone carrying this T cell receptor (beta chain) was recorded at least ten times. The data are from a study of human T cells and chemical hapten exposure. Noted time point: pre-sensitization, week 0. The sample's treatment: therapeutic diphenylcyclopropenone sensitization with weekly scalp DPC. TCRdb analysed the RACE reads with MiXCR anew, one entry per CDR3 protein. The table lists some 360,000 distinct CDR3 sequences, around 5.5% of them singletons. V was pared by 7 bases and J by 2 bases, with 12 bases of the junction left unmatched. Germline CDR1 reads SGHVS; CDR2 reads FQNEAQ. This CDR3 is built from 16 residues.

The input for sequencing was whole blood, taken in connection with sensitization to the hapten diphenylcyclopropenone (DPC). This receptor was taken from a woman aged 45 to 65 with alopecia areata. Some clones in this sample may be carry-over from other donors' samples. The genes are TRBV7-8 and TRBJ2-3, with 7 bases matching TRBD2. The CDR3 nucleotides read TGTGCCAGCAAGGAGTGGCGGGAGCGGTTCACAGATACGCAGTATTTT. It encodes CASKEWRERFTDTQYF.